This TCR beta chain was sequenced in a study of cytomegalovirus exposure and HLA in healthy donors. PCR primers comprised 60 Vbeta and 13 Jbeta primers. Assay used: immunoSEQ multiplex PCR; TCRdb lists only in-frame clones, some missing. The sample shows under 300,000 clones, 80% to 85% of them seen only once. Notes on this clone: Its target is unknown.

Germline values: CDR1 MNHNS, CDR2 SASEGT. V was clipped by 6 bases and J by 0 bases, with 12 bases between them. CDR3 length: 15 amino acids. Study results and caveats: TCR beta chains associated with HLA were, in a later analysis, more clonally expanded than equally common others. The study recorded 150 to 200 TCR beta chains that were cytomegalovirus-associated. Published work reported that the classifier diagnosed cytomegalovirus status with high specificity and sensitivity. A later analysis revealed that TCR association rates differed between HLA loci, peaking at DRB1 and bottoming out at HLA-C.

The sequence came from a woman in her sixties in good health and CMV-seropositive. Specimen: PBMCs. The chain couples TRBV6-1 to TRBJ2-1; D might be TRBD2 (5 bases). Here the CDR3 DNA reads TGTGCCAGCAGCCTCCTAGGGAGCTCCTACAATGAGCAGTTCTTC. Translating gives CASSLLGSSYNEQFF.